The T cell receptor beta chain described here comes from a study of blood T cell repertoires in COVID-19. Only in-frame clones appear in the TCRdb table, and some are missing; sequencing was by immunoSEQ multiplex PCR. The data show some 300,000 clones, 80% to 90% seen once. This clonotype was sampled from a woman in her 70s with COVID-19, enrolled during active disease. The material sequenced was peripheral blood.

This CDR3 reads CASSSLAGGHNEQFF. The CDR3 DNA is TGCGCCAGCAGCTCTCTAGCGGGGGGACACAATGAGCAGTTCTTC. The chain couples TRBV5-1 to TRBJ2-1, with TRBD2 matching 11 bases. The CDR3 is 15 residues long. CDR1 is SGHRS, CDR2 YFSETQ, per germline. V lost 3 bases, J lost 5 bases, and 4 bases stayed unmatched.